A single sample is the source of the 17 T cell receptor beta chains below, sequenced in a study of blood T cell repertoires in COVID-19 (dated by TCRdb to the early 2020s). Libraries were constructed by the immunoSEQ multiplex PCR assay. As stored in TCRdb, this immuneACCESS dataset retains in-frame rearrangements with V and J assigned. A fraction of the clones does not appear; measured against another copy, unresolved V genes explain less than half of the discrepancy, and the remainder lacks a known reason. This sample gives 150,000 to 200,000 clones in total; approximately 86% of them show up just once. The top ten hold 2% to 2.5% of the sample. Sequencing used peripheral blood. The origin of the receptors is a man aged 65 to 79 with active or convalescent COVID-19.

The chain links TRBV28 to TRBJ2-1; 12 bases fit TRBD2. The length of the CDR3 is 15 residues. The germline CDR1 and CDR2 sequences are MDHEN and SYDVKM. V shed 4 bases, J shed 7 bases, and the junction held 5 bases outside the gene matches. CDR3 nucleotide sequence: TGTGCCAGCAGTTCTCCCACTAGCGGGGGGAATGAGCAGTTCTTC. Translation gives CASSSPTSGGNEQFF.

The V call is TRBV5-6, the J call TRBJ1-1, with TRBD1 as a possible D gene (6 bases). The CDR3 consists of 14 residues. In germline, CDR1 is SGHDT, CDR2 YYEEEE. Trimming took 3 bases from V and 0 from J, leaving 9 bases between them. In DNA, the CDR3 is TGTGCCAGCAGCTACGGACAGATGAACACTGAAGCTTTCTTT. As protein: CASSYGQMNTEAFF.

Written as DNA, the CDR3 is TGTGCCAGCAGCACAGGGTTCACTGAAGCTTTCTTT. The encoded protein is CASSTGFTEAFF. The chain has TRBV7-9 and TRBJ1-1; TRBD1 is a possible D gene (6 bases). CDR1 and CDR2 from the germline V gene are SEHNR and FQNEAQ (reference sequence). V dropped 5 bases and J dropped 4 bases, with 8 bases sitting between them. The CDR3 has 12 amino acids.

V gene TRBV6-2 or TRBV6-3 combines with J gene TRBJ1-5; TRBD1 might be the D (6 bases). From germline, CDR1 is MNHEY and CDR2 SVGEGT. Trimming left V 1 base short and J 4 bases short, with 8 bases between. The CDR3 runs to 14 residues. The chain's CDR3 is CASSYLDSNQPQHF. The DNA of the CDR3 is TGTGCCAGCAGTTACTTGGACAGTAATCAGCCCCAGCATTTT.

This clone appeared once. The rearrangement links TRBV21-1 to TRBJ1-6; TRBD1, the table's D call, was not compared with the DNA. TRBV21-1 is a pseudogene segment. CDR3 length: 17 residues. The chain's CDR3 is CASSKVRGESYNSPLHF. The CDR3, as DNA: TGTGCCAGCAGCAAAGTCAGGGGGGAGTCCTATAATTCACCCCTCCACTTT.

As concerns this clone: This may come from a read error, since a much larger clone is one base off. Here the CDR3 reads CSTSQAQGGFF. In DNA, the CDR3 is TGCAGTACTAGCCAGGCCCAGGGGGGGTTCTTC. This chain links TRBV20-1 with TRBJ2-1; tentatively, D is TRBD1 (7 bases). Germline CDR1 DFQATT, CDR2 SNEGSKA (reference sequence). The CDR3 is made up of 11 amino acids.

The chain is built from TRBV5-1 and TRBJ2-5; D remains unclear. The CDR3 has 14 residues. Germline V gene sequence: CDR1 SGHRS, CDR2 YFSETQ. V lost 0 bases to trimming and J lost 0 bases, with 6 bases between them. CDR3 sequence reads: CASSLASYQETQYF. Here the CDR3 DNA reads TGCGCCAGCAGCTTGGCCAGTTACCAAGAGACCCAGTACTTC.

The rearrangement links TRBV7-8 to TRBJ1-5; 7 bases are a match to TRBD1. The CDR3 consists of 15 residues. J lost 1 base, V lost 5 bases, and 5 bases had no gene match. In germline, CDR1 is SGHVS, CDR2 FQNEAQ. The CDR3 spells CASSVDRVSNQPQHF. CDR3 DNA: TGTGCCAGCAGCGTCGACAGGGTCAGCAATCAGCCCCAGCATTTT.

This chain links TRBV19 with TRBJ1-2; TRBD1 matches 9 bases. CDR1 is LNHDA and CDR2 is SQIVND in the germline V gene (reference sequence). Losses at the gene ends were 3 bases for V and 4 bases for J; bases not matched to a gene: 3. CDR3 size: 14 residues. The DNA for the CDR3 is TGTGCCAGTAGTATGGGACAGGGCGGCTATGGCTACACCTTC. This translates into CASSMGQGGYGYTF. The full variable domain, completed using reference TRBV19 and TRBJ1-2, is DGGITQSPKYLFRKEGQNVTLSCEQNLNHDAMYWYRQDPGQGLRLIYYSQIVNDFQKGDIAEGYSVSREKKESFPLTVTSAQKNPTAFYLCASSMGQGGYGYTFGSGTRLTVV.

This rearrangement joins TRBV10-3 to TRBJ2-5, with 14 bases aligning to TRBD2. Germline lookup yields CDR1 ENHRY and CDR2 SYGVKD. The CDR3 is 16 residues long. Trimming cost V 5 bases and J 2 bases; bases outside gene matches: 4. CDR3: CAISSGLAGGQETQYF. The CDR3 DNA is TGTGCCATCAGTTCCGGACTAGCGGGGGGACAAGAGACCCAGTACTTC.

V gene TRBV14 combines with J gene TRBJ1-2; TRBD1 is a possible D gene (5 bases). V lost 1 base and J 13 bases, leaving 31 bases between the germline ends. The CDR3 is 18 amino acids. Germline V gene data show CDR1 as SGHDN and CDR2 as FVKESK. For the CDR3, the DNA is TGTGCCAGCAGCCAAGTGTTGAAGTCCCGGCCAAAGACCAGGGTCCTCACCTTC. The encoded protein is CASSQVLKSRPKTRVLTF.

CDR3: CASSPRLHHEKLFF. DNA of the CDR3: TGTGCCAGCAGCCCTAGACTACATCATGAAAAACTGTTTTTT. The rearrangement joins TRBV3-1 (or the pseudogene TRBV3-2) to TRBJ1-4; D not certain. V dropped 4 bases and J dropped 6 bases, with 12 bases sitting between them. The CDR3 is 14 residues long. Per the germline V gene, CDR1 is LGHDT and CDR2 is YNNKEL (reference sequence).

The chain employs TRBV20-1 and TRBJ2-7, with 7 bases that match TRBD1. The ends lost 6 bases at V and 8 bases at J; junction bases unmatched: 7. Germline assignment: CDR1 DFQATT and CDR2 SNEGSKA (reference sequence). This CDR3 contains 11 residues. CDR3 region: CSARTGGQQYF. DNA for the CDR3: TGCAGTGCCAGGACAGGAGGTCAGCAGTACTTC.

V is TRBV25-1 and J is TRBJ1-4, with 8 bases that match TRBD1. The V segment lost 7 bases and the J segment 3 bases; nucleotides outside the gene matches: 4. Germline V gene data show CDR1 as MGHDK and CDR2 as SYGVNS. This CDR3 has 14 residues. The chain's CDR3 is CASTRGQANEKLFF. The CDR3 DNA follows: TGTGCCAGCACCCGGGGACAGGCTAATGAAAAACTGTTTTTT.

The rearrangement joins TRBV2 to TRBJ1-2; 11 bases are a match to TRBD1. V was clipped by 5 bases and J by 4 bases; unmatched bases: 6. Germline CDR1 is SNHLY and CDR2 is FYNNEI. The CDR3 is 15 amino acids. As DNA, the CDR3 is TGTGCCAGCAGTACGGACAGGGGGCAGTTCTATGGCTACACCTTC. This sequence encodes CASSTDRGQFYGYTF.

The chain couples TRBV10-3 to TRBJ2-7; 10 nucleotides match TRBD2. The germline V gene encodes CDR1 ENHRY and CDR2 SYGVKD. The CDR3 covers 16 residues. The junction had 12 bases not matched to a gene; V was cut back by 3 bases and J by 7 bases. The CDR3 sequence: CAISDPLEREGREQYF. The DNA for the CDR3 is TGTGCCATCAGTGATCCCCTAGAGCGGGAGGGCCGGGAGCAGTACTTC.

V is TRBV12-3 or TRBV12-4 and J is TRBJ2-1, with D maybe TRBD1 (5 bases). The CDR3 covers 13 residues. V lost 2 bases and J lost 6, with 8 bases in between. The chain's CDR3 is CASSLRQGNEQFF. The CDR3 DNA sequence: TGTGCCAGCAGTTTACGCCAGGGCAATGAGCAGTTCTTC.